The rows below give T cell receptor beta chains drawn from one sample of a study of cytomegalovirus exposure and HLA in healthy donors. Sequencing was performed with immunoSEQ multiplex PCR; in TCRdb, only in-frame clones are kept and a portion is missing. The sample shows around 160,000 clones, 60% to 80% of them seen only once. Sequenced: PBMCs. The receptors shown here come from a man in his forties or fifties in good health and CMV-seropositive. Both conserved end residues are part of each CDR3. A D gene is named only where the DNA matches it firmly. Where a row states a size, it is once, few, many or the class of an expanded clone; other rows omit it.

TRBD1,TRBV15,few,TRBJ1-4,TGTGCCACCAGCAGAGGGTTGGGACAGGGGGCCTCGGGGCGGGAAAAACTGTTTTTT,CATSRGLGQGASGREKLFF
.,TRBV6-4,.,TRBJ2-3,TGTGCCAGCAGTGAGGGTGTGCGAGGTACGCAGTATTTT,CASSEGVRGTQYF
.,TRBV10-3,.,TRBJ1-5,TGTGCCATCAGTGAAACAAGTAGCAATCAGCCCCAGCATTTT,CAISETSSNQPQHF
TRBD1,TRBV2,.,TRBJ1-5,TGTGCCAGCAGCGGGGGGGACAGTAATCAGCCCCAGCATTTT,CASSGGDSNQPQHF
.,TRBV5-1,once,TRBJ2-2,TGCGCCAGCAGCCCCCGTATGACAGGATCGGGCGGGGAGCTGTTTTTT,CASSPRMTGSGGELFF
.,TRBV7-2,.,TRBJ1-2,TGTGCCAGCAGCTTAAAGGGGGCTAACTATGGCTACACCTTC,CASSLKGANYGYTF
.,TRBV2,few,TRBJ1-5,TGTGCCAGCAGTGAGGAGGGTTTCAGCAATCAGCCCCAGCATTTT,CASSEEGFSNQPQHF
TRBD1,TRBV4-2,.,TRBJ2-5,TGTGCCAGCAGCCAGACAGGGGAGACCCAGTACTTC,CASSQTGETQYF
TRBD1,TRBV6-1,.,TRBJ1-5,TGTGCCAGCAGTGGCCGGGGGACAGGGTTATCGAGCAATCAGCCCCAGCATTTT,CASSGRGTGLSSNQPQHF
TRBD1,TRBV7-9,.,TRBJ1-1,TGTGCCAGCAGCTTATTAACCGCGACAGGGGGCGCCAAAGCTTTCTTT,CASSLLTATGGAKAFF
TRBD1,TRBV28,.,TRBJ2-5,TGTGCCAGCAGGGGGACAGCCTTTTATGAGACCCAGTACTTC,CASRGTAFYETQYF
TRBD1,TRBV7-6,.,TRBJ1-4,TGTGCCAGCAGCATAGGGACAGGGGGAAAGAATGAAAAACTGTTTTTT,CASSIGTGGKNEKLFF
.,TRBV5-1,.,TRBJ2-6,TGCGCCAGCAGCTTAACCACAGGCTCTGGGGCCAACGTCCTGACTTTC,CASSLTTGSGANVLTF
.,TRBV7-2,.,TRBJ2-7,TGTGCCAGCAGCTTACTTCAGGGGAGCGGCGAGCAGTACTTC,CASSLLQGSGEQYF
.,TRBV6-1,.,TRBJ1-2,TGTGCCAGCAGTGGACCCGAGAGGAAACGGCGCTATGGCTACACCTTC,CASSGPERKRRYGYTF
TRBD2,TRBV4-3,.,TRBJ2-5,TGCGCCAGCAGCCAAGATAGATCTAGCGGGGTTCAAGAGACCCAGTACTTC,CASSQDRSSGVQETQYF
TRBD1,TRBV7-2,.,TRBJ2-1,TGTGCCAGCAGCGTAAGGACAGGGGGATACAATGAGCAGTTCTTC,CASSVRTGGYNEQFF
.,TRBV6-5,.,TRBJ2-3,TGTGCCAGCAGTTACGGCCGTACGGATACGCAGTATTTT,CASSYGRTDTQYF
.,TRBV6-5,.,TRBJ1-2,TGTGCCAGCAGTTACTTGAGGCAAAACTATGGCTACACCTTC,CASSYLRQNYGYTF
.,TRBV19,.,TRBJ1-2,TGTGCCAGTCGCAGGATCCCCGGCAACGATGGCTACACCTTC,CASRRIPGNDGYTF
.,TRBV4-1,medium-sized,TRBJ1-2,TGCGCCAGCAGCCAAGATGTCCGGACAGTGGGTGGCTACACCTTC,CASSQDVRTVGGYTF
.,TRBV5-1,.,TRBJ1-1,TGCGCCAGCAGCTTGGTAGGGCAAAAGAGGGACACTGAAGCTTTCTTT,CASSLVGQKRDTEAFF
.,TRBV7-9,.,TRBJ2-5,TGTGCCAGCAGCTTAGTAGGGGCCGTGGGGGGACAAGAGACCCAGTACTTC,CASSLVGAVGGQETQYF
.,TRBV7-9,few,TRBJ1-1,TGTGCCAGCAGCCGGGTAACTAACACTGAAGCTTTCTTT,CASSRVTNTEAFF
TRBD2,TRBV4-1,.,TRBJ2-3,TGCGCCAGCAGCCAAGATGCTAGCGGGGGGGCAGATACGCAGTATTTT,CASSQDASGGADTQYF
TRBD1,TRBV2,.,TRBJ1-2,TGTGCCAGCAGGGACAAAACAGGGGGTTGGACCTATGGCTACACCTTC,CASRDKTGGWTYGYTF
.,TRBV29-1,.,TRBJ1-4,TGCAGCGTTGGAGAGGGGGGAACTAATGAAAAACTGTTTTTT,CSVGEGGTNEKLFF
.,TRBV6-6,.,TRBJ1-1,TGTGCCAGCAGTTCCCTCCTGACAGGTCAGGGCACTGAAGCTTTCTTT,CASSSLLTGQGTEAFF
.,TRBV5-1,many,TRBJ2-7,TGCGCCAGCAGCGTGAGGACAGATGTCTCCTACGAGCAGTACTTC,CASSVRTDVSYEQYF
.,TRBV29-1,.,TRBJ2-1,TGCAGCGTTCAAACGGGGTACAATGAGCAGTTCTTC,CSVQTGYNEQFF
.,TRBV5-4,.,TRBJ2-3,TGTGCCAGCAGCTCCCGGGGTGAAGATACGCAGTATTTT,CASSSRGEDTQYF
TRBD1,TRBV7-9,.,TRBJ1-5,TGTGCCAGCAGTCCCGTAGGCAGGGGGCCTCAGCCCCAGCATTTT,CASSPVGRGPQPQHF
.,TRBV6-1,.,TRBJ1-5,TGTGCCAGCAGTGAGCCAGGCCCCAATCAGCCCCAGCATTTT,CASSEPGPNQPQHF
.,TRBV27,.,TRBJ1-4,TGTGCCAGCTCCTCCCTTGGCGAAAAACTGTTTTTT,CASSSLGEKLFF
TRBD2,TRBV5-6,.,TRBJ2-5,TGTGCCAGCAGCCTTGGACTAGCGGGGGACGAGACCCAGTACTTC,CASSLGLAGDETQYF
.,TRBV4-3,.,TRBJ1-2,TGCGCCAGCAGCCACAGCAGGGGATCCAACTATGGCTACACCTTC,CASSHSRGSNYGYTF
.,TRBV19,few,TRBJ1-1,TGTGCCAGTAAAGTCACAGGGACGAACACTGAAGCTTTCTTT,CASKVTGTNTEAFF
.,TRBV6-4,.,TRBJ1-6,TGTGCCAGCAGTGTGGAGGTAATGAATTCACCCCTCCACTTT,CASSVEVMNSPLHF
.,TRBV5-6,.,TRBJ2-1,TGTGCCAGCAGCTTCGGACAGCCGAGCTCCTACAATGAGCAGTTCTTC,CASSFGQPSSYNEQFF
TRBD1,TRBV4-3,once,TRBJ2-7,TGCGCCAGCAGCCAGAAGCGGTCACAGGGGGAGCAGTACTTC,CASSQKRSQGEQYF
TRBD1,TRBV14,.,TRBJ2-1,TGTGCCAGCAGCCAAGATTGGGGCAGGGGGCTTGTCAATGAGCAGTTCTTC,CASSQDWGRGLVNEQFF
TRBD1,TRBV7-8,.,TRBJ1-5,TGTGCCAGCAGCTCAGGGGGAGGCGGTCAGCCCCAGCATTTT,CASSSGGGGQPQHF
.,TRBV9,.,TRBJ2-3,TGTGCCAGCAGCGGTACTAGCCGGAGCACAGATACGCAGTATTTT,CASSGTSRSTDTQYF